The 7 T cell receptor beta chains given below trace back to one sample, sequenced in a study of preoperative IRX-2 immunotherapy in early breast cancer. The assay was immunoSEQ multiplex PCR, and TCRdb's table has in-frame clones only and misses some. The repertoire holds tens of thousands of clones, with roughly 82% as singletons. The treatment here: preoperative locoregional IRX-2 cytokine immunotherapy. The input for sequencing was lymph node tissue, taken after IRX-2 immunotherapy. The source of these receptors is a human donor with breast cancer.

The chain couples TRBV6-8 to TRBJ2-7; D might be TRBD1 (6 bases). The CDR3 extends over 14 amino acids. Trimming took 6 bases from V and 0 from J, leaving 12 bases between them. The germline V gene encodes CDR1 MNHGY and CDR2 SAAAGT. DNA for the CDR3: TGTGCCAGCAGCCGGACAGAATACTCCTACGAGCAGTACTTC. As protein: CASSRTEYSYEQYF.

The J gene is TRBJ2-2, the V gene TRBV19; TRBD1 is a possible D gene (6 bases). V lost 1 base, J lost 6 bases, and 6 bases lay in between. This CDR3 comprises 13 residues. CDR1 is LNHDA, CDR2 SQIVND, per germline (reference sequence). The CDR3 is CASSIGGPGELFF. CDR3 DNA sequence: TGTGCCAGTAGTATAGGGGGGCCCGGGGAGCTGTTTTTT.

The rearrangement links TRBV28 to TRBJ1-5; TRBD1 might be the D (5 bases). The V gene lost 10 bases and the J gene lost 0 bases, with 19 bases spanning the gap. CDR1 is MDHEN and CDR2 is SYDVKM in the germline V gene. The length of the CDR3 is 16 residues. Written as DNA, the CDR3 is TGTGCCACCACCCTCCTGACAGTCTATAGCAATCAGCCCCAGCATTTT. Translation gives CATTLLTVYSNQPQHF.

With regard to this clone: At one of its ends the junction is not consistent with the germline gene, which may arise from a read error. The chain is built from TRBV28 and TRBJ1-3, with 8 positions matching TRBD1. The CDR3 totals 16 residues. CDR1 MDHEN and CDR2 SYDVKM come from the germline V gene. CDR3 coding DNA: TGTGCCAGCAGTTTGTATCCCAGGGGGCTTGGAGACACCATATATTTT. As protein: CASSLYPRGLGDTIYF.

V usage is TRBV28 and J usage is TRBJ1-5; TRBD1 agrees at 12 bases. CDR1 and CDR2 (germline): MDHEN, SYDVKM. There are 19 residues in the CDR3. The ends lost 6 bases at V and 2 bases at J; junction bases unmatched: 14. CDR3 region: CASSSTGDRGLRGNQPQHF. The CDR3 DNA is TGTGCCAGCAGCTCCACCGGGGACAGGGGGCTTAGGGGCAATCAGCCCCAGCATTTT.

This chain connects TRBV5-1 to TRBJ2-5, with D maybe TRBD1 (5 bases). V gave up 0 bases and J gave up 3 bases, with 9 bases separating them. The CDR3 contains 14 residues. CDR1 is SGHRS and CDR2 is YFSETQ in the germline V gene. This CDR3 is CASSLGQGKETQYF. DNA of the CDR3: TGCGCCAGCAGCTTGGGCCAGGGTAAAGAGACCCAGTACTTC. The full variable domain, with the rest looked up from reference TRBV5-1 and TRBJ2-5, is KAGVTQTPRYLIKTRGQQVTLSCSPISGHRSVSWYQQTPGQGLQFLFEYFSETQRNKGNFPGRFSGRQFSNSRSEMNVSTLELGDSALYLCASSLGQGKETQYFGPGTRLLVL.

J is TRBJ1-2 and V is TRBV6-8; TRBD1 matches 8 bases. Germline V gene data show CDR1 as MNHGY and CDR2 as SAAAGT. Trimming removed 7 bases from V and 4 bases from J; junction bases left unmatched: 8. The CDR3 is 14 amino acids. In DNA, the CDR3 is TGTGCCAGCATCTACGCGGACAGGGCCTATGGCTACACCTTC. Translated: CASIYADRAYGYTF.